These 27 T cell receptor beta chains were all obtained from the same sample, sequenced in a study of T-cell reconstitution after alpha-beta-depleted transplantation in children. The TCRbeta library was prepared with unique molecular identifiers. TCRdb recomputed calls from the PCR reads with MiXCR, one row per CDR3 protein. Found here are approximately 490,000 distinct CDR3 sequences, around 12% of them singletons; the top ten hold around 6%. Sequenced here: PBMCs from the stem cell graft donor, sampled from the stem cell graft. These receptor sequences come from a human donor who donated a stem cell graft to a child with combined immunodeficiency.

In regard to this clonotype: Possible read error: a much larger clone is one base away. V gene TRBV20-1 combines with J gene TRBJ2-5, with 9 nucleotides matching TRBD2. V lost 8 bases to trimming and J lost 5 bases; unmatched junction nucleotides: 15. CDR3 length equals 15 residues. Looked up from germline, CDR1 is DFQATT and CDR2 is SNEGSKA (reference sequence). The CDR3 spells CSSGPGTSLEETQYF. The CDR3 DNA is TGCAGTTCTGGCCCCGGGACTAGCCTTGAGGAGACCCAGTACTTC.

This clonotype was detected a few times. This rearrangement joins TRBV30 to TRBJ1-1; no firm D call. In germline, CDR1 is GTSNPN, CDR2 SVGIG (reference sequence). The CDR3 is made up of 14 amino acids. The V end was cut by 0 bases, the J end by 3 bases, with 11 bases between. The CDR3 nucleotides read TGTGCCTGGAGTGTCGATGGTTTTTACACTGAAGCTTTCTTT. Translated: CAWSVDGFYTEAFF.

This clonotype was counted between two and nine times. The rearrangement uses TRBV6-1 and TRBJ2-5; the D call may be TRBD1 or TRBD2 (5 bases each). This CDR3 has 13 residues. Germline CDR1 MNHNS, CDR2 SASEGT. The CDR3 here is CVNLGREKETQYF. CDR3 nucleotide sequence: TGTGTAAACTTGGGACGGGAAAAAGAGACCCAGTACTTC.

The rearrangement links TRBV11-1 to TRBJ2-2; 7 bases are a match to TRBD2. From germline, CDR1 is SGHAT and CDR2 FQDESV (reference sequence). Trimming cost V 3 bases and J 4 bases; bases outside gene matches: 8. The CDR3 has 16 residues. In DNA form, the CDR3 reads TGTGCCAGCAGCTTTGGCGCTGGCGGGAGCACCGGGGAGCTGTTTTTT. Translated: CASSFGAGGSTGELFF. Full variable domain (rest looked up from reference TRBV11-1 and TRBJ2-2): EAEVAQSPRYKITEKSQAVAFWCDPISGHATLYWYRQILGQGPELLVQFQDESVVDDSQLPKDRFSAERLKGVDSTLKIQPAELGDSAMYLCASSFGAGGSTGELFFGEGSRLTVL.

This clonotype has just a few counts. The chain uses TRBV10-3 and TRBJ1-1; 7 nucleotides line up with TRBD1. After removal of 5 bases from V and 3 bases from J, the junction contained 3 bases not matched to a gene. Germline assignment: CDR1 ENHRY and CDR2 SYGVKD. The CDR3 has 13 residues. Written as DNA, the CDR3 is TGTGCCATCAGTAAAACAGGGGACACTGAAGCTTTCTTT. Protein product: CAISKTGDTEAFF.

This clonotype was detected only a few times. The chain is built from TRBV19 and TRBJ1-6, with a tentative D call TRBD1 (5 bases). The V end lost 5 bases, the J end lost 9 bases, and 14 bases lay between the germline ends. Germline V gene sequence: CDR1 LNHDA, CDR2 SQIVND (reference sequence). The CDR3 totals 14 residues. The CDR3 protein is CASSPSGGVSPLHF. CDR3 bases: TGTGCCAGTAGTCCCTCGGGAGGGGTTTCACCCCTCCACTTT.

The rearrangement joins TRBV11-2 to TRBJ2-1, with 10 bases that match TRBD2. V lost 5 bases and J lost 4; bases outside the gene matches: 8. In germline, CDR1 is SGHAT, CDR2 FQNNGV. The CDR3 loop spans 16 amino acids. The CDR3 here is CASSRILAGEYNEQFF. The CDR3 nucleotides read TGTGCCAGCAGCCGGATTCTAGCGGGGGAGTACAATGAGCAGTTCTTC. Full variable domain (missing parts from reference TRBV11-2 and TRBJ2-1): EAGVAQSPRYKIIEKRQSVAFWCNPISGHATLYWYQQILGQGPKLLIQFQNNGVVDDSQLPKDRFSAERLKGVDSTLKIQPAKLEDSAVYLCASSRILAGEYNEQFFGPGTRLTVL.

The CDR3 loop is CASSQDRWQETQYF. CDR3 in DNA: TGTGCCAGCAGCCAAGACCGATGGCAAGAGACCCAGTACTTC. This chain joins TRBV4-2 and TRBJ2-5, with unresolved D. The CDR3 is 14 residues long. V shed 0 bases and J shed 2 bases, with 7 bases lying between them. Looked up from germline, CDR1 is LGHNA and CDR2 is YNFKEQ.

This clonotype occurred a few times. This rearrangement joins TRBV28 to TRBJ2-1; 8 positions match TRBD2. CDR1 and CDR2 (germline): MDHEN, SYDVKM. The CDR3 is 15 amino acids. V was pared by 3 bases and J by 9 bases, with 10 bases of the junction left unmatched. The CDR3 spells CASSFRGGAISEQFF. In nucleotides, the CDR3 is TGTGCCAGCAGTTTTCGGGGGGGGGCAATTAGTGAGCAGTTCTTC.

This clonotype was observed a few times. The chain recombines TRBV7-2 with TRBJ2-1, with 9 positions matching TRBD2. After removal of 5 bases from V and 7 bases from J, the junction contained 15 bases not matched to a gene. The CDR3 totals 17 residues. Germline CDR1 is SGHTA and CDR2 is FQGNSA. The CDR3 region has the DNA TGTGCCAGCAGCCCTCCAGGCTGGCGGGGGGGCCCTAATGAGCAGTTCTTC. Amino acids: CASSPPGWRGGPNEQFF.

In its sample, this clonotype was seen a few times. The chain recombines TRBV20-1 with TRBJ2-3, with D maybe TRBD2 (6 bases). This CDR3 region has 16 residues. Looked up from germline, CDR1 is DFQATT and CDR2 is SNEGSKA (reference sequence). V was trimmed by 4 bases and J by 3 bases, leaving 20 bases between them. DNA for the CDR3: TGCAGTGCTAAGCCTTTAGCGGATCCAGGGACAGATACGCAGTATTTT. Its translation is CSAKPLADPGTDTQYF.

This clonotype occurred many times. The rearrangement links TRBV29-1 to TRBJ2-1, with D hard to call. There are 14 residues in the CDR3. Germline loops: CDR1 SQVTM, CDR2 ANQGSEA. V was cut by 4 bases and J by 0 bases, with 10 bases left in between. The CDR3 region has the DNA TGCAGCGTTGTTTTGGACGGCTCCTACAATGAGCAGTTCTTC. It yields the protein CSVVLDGSYNEQFF.

The CDR3 reads CSVAPANTGELFF. The DNA of the CDR3 is TGCAGCGTTGCCCCCGCGAACACCGGGGAGCTGTTTTTT. The J gene is TRBJ2-2, the V gene TRBV29-1; D uncertain. Trimming removed 4 bases at V and 0 bases at J, with 6 bases between. The germline CDR1 and CDR2 sequences are SQVTM and ANQGSEA. CDR3 length equals 13 residues.

This clonotype was seen many times. The genes are TRBV10-3 and TRBJ2-7; 10 bases map to TRBD1. Germline trimming cut 5 bases from V and 6 bases from J; bases unmatched to any gene: 4. The CDR3 extends over 13 amino acids. CDR1 is ENHRY, CDR2 SYGVKD, per germline. CDR3 sequence: CAISPGQGLEQYF. CDR3 coding DNA: TGTGCCATCAGTCCGGGACAGGGGCTCGAGCAGTACTTC.

There are many counts of this clonotype. The chain combines TRBV11-2 with TRBJ2-1; D may be TRBD1 (5 bases). This CDR3 is 12 amino acids long. Germline V lookup: CDR1 SGHAT, CDR2 FQNNGV. Trimming removed 11 bases from V and 7 bases from J, with 15 bases in between. CDR3 coding DNA: TGTGCCGCAAGGGCAGGGCAAAATGAGCAGTTCTTC. Translation gives CAARAGQNEQFF.

The rearrangement links TRBV15 to TRBJ1-3; D not certain. The ends were cut back, 6 bases at V and 1 base at J, with 10 bases in the middle. The CDR3 covers 14 residues. Germline lookup yields CDR1 LNHNV and CDR2 YYDKDF (reference sequence). The CDR3: CATRVRGSGNTIYF. CDR3 nucleotides: TGTGCCACCAGGGTGCGGGGTTCTGGAAACACCATATATTTT.

This sequence joins TRBV7-9 and TRBJ2-3, with a tentative D call TRBD2 (5 bases). The germline gives CDR1 SEHNR, CDR2 FQNEAQ (reference sequence). The CDR3 loop spans 14 amino acids. V was cut by 5 bases and J by 3 bases, with 12 bases left in between. For the CDR3, the DNA is TGTGCCAGCAGCCGGACTGAGGGTACAGATACGCAGTATTTT. Translated, it gives CASSRTEGTDTQYF.

This clonotype has more than one count but fewer than ten. This chain links TRBV20-1 with TRBJ2-2; 9 bases are shared with TRBD2. The CDR3 is made up of 14 amino acids. Germline V gene lookup returns CDR1 DFQATT and CDR2 SNEGSKA (reference sequence). V dropped 0 bases and J dropped 6; count of bases not matched to a gene: 2. CDR3 loop: CSARESGRSGELFF. CDR3 DNA sequence: TGCAGTGCTAGAGAAAGCGGGAGGTCCGGGGAGCTGTTTTTT.

This clonotype has only a few counts. The chain has TRBV12-3 or TRBV12-4 and TRBJ2-5; 8 bases agree with TRBD2. The CDR3 loop spans 14 amino acids. V lost 6 bases, J lost 2 bases, and 5 bases stayed unmatched. CDR3 in amino acids: CASSITSGQETQYF. CDR3 nucleotides: TGTGCCAGCAGCATTACTAGCGGACAAGAGACCCAGTACTTC.

In its sample, this clonotype was seen a few times. The J gene is TRBJ1-2, the V gene TRBV14; 12 bases fit TRBD1. V lost 1 base, J lost 4 bases, and 4 bases stayed unmatched. This CDR3 has 16 residues. Germline values: CDR1 SGHDN, CDR2 FVKESK. The CDR3 protein is CASSQAGTGGRYGYTF. CDR3 in DNA: TGTGCCAGCAGCCAAGCCGGGACAGGGGGCCGCTATGGCTACACCTTC.

The rearrangement links TRBV9 to TRBJ2-1, with a weak D call TRBD2 (5 bases). Trimming stripped 3 bases from V and 0 bases from J, with 7 bases between. The CDR3 is 14 amino acids. Germline V lookup: CDR1 SGDLS, CDR2 YYNGEE. The CDR3 nucleotides are TGTGCCAGCAGCGCCACTAGCTCCTACAATGAGCAGTTCTTC. This translates into CASSATSSYNEQFF.

In its sample, this clonotype was seen a few times. The chain has TRBV20-1 and TRBJ2-1; D perhaps matches TRBD2 (5 bases). V shed 4 bases and J shed 9 bases, with 13 bases lying between them. Germline V gene data show CDR1 as DFQATT and CDR2 as SNEGSKA (reference sequence). The CDR3 runs 12 residues. The DNA of the CDR3 is TGCAGTGCTACACTAGGTATCGGTGAGCAGTTCTTC. Translation gives CSATLGIGEQFF.

The table lists this clonotype with many counts. The rearrangement uses TRBV7-9 and TRBJ2-5; D may be TRBD2 (5 bases). Germline CDR1 is SEHNR and CDR2 is FQNEAQ (reference sequence). There are 14 residues in the CDR3. Trimming pared 2 bases from V and 5 bases from J, leaving 12 bases between. The CDR3 sequence is CASSLLAPKETQYF. The CDR3 nucleotides are TGTGCCAGCAGCTTACTAGCACCGAAGGAGACCCAGTACTTC.

This clonotype was observed at least ten times. The genes are TRBV11-2 and TRBJ2-3, with 9 bases fitting TRBD2. This CDR3 contains 16 residues. Germline V gives CDR1 SGHAT, CDR2 FQNNGV. The V and J ends lost 2 bases and 0 bases, in that order; junction bases with no gene match: 3. CDR3 in amino acids: CASSLRLADSTDTQYF. DNA for the CDR3: TGTGCCAGCAGCTTACGACTAGCGGATAGCACAGATACGCAGTATTTT.

This clonotype was observed a few times. This sequence joins TRBV4-3 and TRBJ1-5; D is uncertain. Germline V gives CDR1 LGHNA, CDR2 YSLEER. Between the trimmed V and J ends, which lost 0 bases and 4 bases, there was a span of 7 bases. The CDR3 has 14 residues. CDR3 in DNA: TGCGCCAGCAGCCAAGATTTGAGGAATCAGCCCCAGCATTTT. Encoded protein: CASSQDLRNQPQHF.

The rearrangement joins TRBV29-1 to TRBJ2-7, with 13 nucleotides matching TRBD2. Germline V gene data show CDR1 as SQVTM and CDR2 as ANQGSEA. J was trimmed by 2 bases and V by 5 bases; bases with no gene match: 12. The CDR3 extends over 17 amino acids. For the CDR3, the DNA is TGCAGCGTTATATTTACGTACGGACTAGCGGGAGCCTACGAGCAGTACTTC. This sequence encodes CSVIFTYGLAGAYEQYF.

The chain recombines TRBV10-2 with TRBJ1-5; D is ambiguous. V lost 6 bases to trimming and J lost 4 bases, with 13 bases between them. Germline CDR1 reads WSHSY; CDR2 reads SAAADI. The CDR3 extends over 14 amino acids. CDR3 region: CASRLWTDNQPQHF. Written as DNA, the CDR3 is TGCGCCAGCAGATTGTGGACGGATAATCAGCCCCAGCATTTT.